This T cell receptor (beta chain) was captured by sequencing in a study of blood T cell repertoires in COVID-19. As for the study in general: The samples span acute and convalescent COVID-19 from the United States, Italy and Spain. Nucleic acid was either cDNA or gDNA, and it came from T cells, B-cell-depleted T cells, or PBMCs.

CDR1 and CDR2 (germline): LNHDA, SQIVND (reference sequence). CDR3 length: 17 amino acids. V was cut by 5 bases and J by 0 bases, with 17 bases left in between. Original data processing: Reference gene primer amplification gave nucleated cell count estimates. Produced via immunoSEQ multiplex PCR; TCRdb's table is partial and in-frame only. The V and J calls and clone size were taken over from that table, and D and trimming were inferred from the DNA. Of about 95,000 clones in the sample, about nine tenths were seen once. This clone was detected a few times. The TCR comes from a man aged 55 to 69 with COVID-19, enrolled during active disease. The specimen was peripheral blood. The gene calls are TRBV19 and TRBJ1-5, with a tentative D call TRBD1 (6 bases). This chain's CDR3 is CASSRDRDIYSNQPQHF. The CDR3, as DNA: TGTGCCAGTAGTCGAGACCGGGACATATATAGCAATCAGCCCCAGCATTTT.